Below, 16 T cell receptor beta chains from the same sample are listed, as sequenced in a study of T cells in Graves' hyperthyroidism and ophthalmopathy. Amplification of TCR beta CDR3 regions used RNA as the template. Carried out on the TCR CDR3, a first-round RT-PCR used the HTBI primer set. MiXCR, run by TCRdb on the multiplex PCR reads, gives a single entry per CDR3 protein. The sample consists of some 570,000 distinct CDR3 sequences, approximately 17% of them appearing once. The sequenced sample consisted of blood. These receptor sequences come from a woman aged 18 to 35 with Graves' ophthalmopathy.

The chain recombines TRBV6-1 with TRBJ2-1, with 8 bases identical to TRBD2. The CDR3 has 12 residues. Per the germline V gene, CDR1 is MNHNS and CDR2 is SASEGT. Trimming at V came to 7 bases and at J to 12 bases, leaving 8 bases not matched to a gene. CDR3 in DNA: TGTGCCAGCACGTACAGCGGGGGCTCGCAGTTCTTC. Translated: CASTYSGGSQFF.

The chain carries TRBV3-1 and TRBJ2-6; 7 bases line up with TRBD1. After removal of 4 bases from V and 0 bases from J, the junction contained 9 bases not matched to a gene. The germline CDR1 and CDR2 sequences are LGHDT and YNNKEL (reference sequence). CDR3 length: 18 residues. The CDR3 nucleotides are TGTGCCAGCAGCCGAGGGGACAGTAGAAGCTCTGGGGCCAACGTCCTGACTTTC. It specifies CASSRGDSRSSGANVLTF.

This chain connects TRBV7-9 to TRBJ1-2; D gene uncertain. The V gene lost 4 bases and the J gene lost 4 bases, with 10 bases spanning the gap. Germline V gene sequence: CDR1 SEHNR, CDR2 FQNEAQ (reference sequence). The CDR3 has 13 residues. CDR3 bases: TGTGCCAGCAGCTCCCAAGCCCTCTATGGCTACACCTTC. As protein: CASSSQALYGYTF.

This clonotype has ten or more counts. The genes are TRBV7-2 and TRBJ2-7, with 9 bases matching TRBD1. Germline CDR1 and CDR2: SGHTA and FQGNSA. The CDR3 covers 14 residues. The junction had 4 bases not matched to a gene; V was cut back by 5 bases and J by 2 bases. The CDR3 sequence: CASSRWTGAYEQYF. The CDR3 DNA reads TGTGCCAGCAGCCGATGGACAGGGGCCTACGAGCAGTACTTC.

This clonotype has a count of ten or more. The gene calls are TRBV3-1 and TRBJ2-1; the D call may be TRBD1 or TRBD2 (5 bases each). Trimming cost V 0 bases and J 5 bases, with 17 bases left between them. The germline V gene encodes CDR1 LGHDT and CDR2 YNNKEL (reference sequence). The CDR3 is 17 amino acids. Here the CDR3 DNA reads TGTGCCAGCAGCCAAGACCCGGGGCTAGTTGATAACAATGAGCAGTTCTTC. Translating gives CASSQDPGLVDNNEQFF.

The V call is TRBV2, the J call TRBJ2-7, with 8 bases identical to TRBD2. Germline V gene lookup returns CDR1 SNHLY and CDR2 FYNNEI. The CDR3 extends over 18 amino acids. V was clipped by 5 bases and J by 1 base; unmatched bases: 16. The CDR3, as DNA: TGTGCCAGCAGTAAAAACCGGGAGGGCCAGGGAAGGTCCTACGAGCAGTACTTC. Protein product: CASSKNREGQGRSYEQYF.

The sample holds many counts of this clonotype. The chain employs TRBV27 and TRBJ1-2, with 9 bases matching TRBD1. From germline, CDR1 is MNHEY and CDR2 SMNVEV (reference sequence). V was pared by 5 bases and J by 5 bases, with 12 bases of the junction left unmatched. The CDR3 length is 16 residues. CDR3 sequence: CASSPIGTGSNYGYTF. CDR3 nucleotide sequence: TGTGCCAGCAGTCCCATCGGGACAGGGAGTAATTATGGCTACACCTTC.

This clonotype was seen a handful of times. This sequence joins TRBV5-1 and TRBJ2-3; D may correspond to TRBD1 or TRBD2 (5 bases each). The CDR3 is 15 residues long. The V end lost 0 bases, the J end lost 3 bases, and 11 bases lay between the germline ends. Germline V gives CDR1 SGHRS, CDR2 YFSETQ. The CDR3 sequence: CASSLGGSRTDTQYF. The CDR3 bases are TGCGCCAGCAGCTTGGGGGGGAGTAGGACAGATACGCAGTATTTT.

At least ten counts were recorded for this clonotype. The genes are TRBV12-3 or TRBV12-4 and TRBJ2-3; the D gene is possibly TRBD1 (5 bases). The CDR3 has 14 amino acids. Trimming took off 5 bases at V and 5 bases at J, with 14 bases between the two ends. The DNA of the CDR3 is TGTGCCAGCAGTGAGCAGGGTTTCGGAGATACGCAGTATTTT. It encodes CASSEQGFGDTQYF.

This clonotype was found many times. The V call is TRBV11-1, the J call TRBJ2-1, with 8 nucleotides matching TRBD2. Germline V gene sequence: CDR1 SGHAT, CDR2 FQDESV (reference sequence). V was pared by 3 bases and J by 3 bases, with 7 bases of the junction left unmatched. The CDR3 contains 16 residues. Written as DNA, the CDR3 is TGTGCCAGCAGCTTCCAAGCGGGGGCCATCTACAATGAGCAGTTCTTC. It is translated as CASSFQAGAIYNEQFF.

This clonotype was seen at least ten times. The rearrangement uses TRBV5-1 and TRBJ1-1, with a tentative D call TRBD1 (6 bases). Germline CDR1 and CDR2: SGHRS and YFSETQ. The V and J ends lost 0 bases and 0 bases respectively, with 9 bases between them. The CDR3 extends over 15 amino acids. For the CDR3, the DNA is TGCGCCAGCAGCTTGGAACAGGGTATGAACACTGAAGCTTTCTTT. Translation gives CASSLEQGMNTEAFF.

This chain links TRBV2 with TRBJ2-1; TRBD2 agrees at 8 bases. The CDR3 has 15 residues. The V gene end was trimmed by 1 base and the J gene end by 8 bases; junction bases not matched to a gene: 7. CDR1 SNHLY and CDR2 FYNNEI come from the germline V gene. The CDR3 coding sequence is TGTGCCAGCAGTGAAGAAGCGGGAGAAGACGATGAGCAGTTCTTC. It specifies CASSEEAGEDDEQFF.

This clonotype was found once. A read error may produce the germline difference seen at one junction end. The chain links TRBV5-1 to TRBJ2-7; 7 nucleotides agree with TRBD2. Germline V CDR1 and CDR2: SGHRS, YFSETQ. CDR3 length: 13 residues. The CDR3 DNA follows: TGCGCCAGCCCGGAGACTAGCTCCCACGAGCAGTACTTC. This encodes CASPETSSHEQYF.

This clonotype was observed a few times. The chain uses TRBV20-1 and TRBJ1-4; 9 bases are shared with TRBD1. Per germline, CDR1 DFQATT and CDR2 SNEGSKA (reference sequence). V lost 5 bases to trimming and J lost 0 bases; unmatched junction nucleotides: 10. There are 17 residues in the CDR3. CDR3 region: CSAHTGGAGATNEKLFF. The CDR3 nucleotides are TGCAGTGCTCACACAGGGGGCGCGGGAGCAACTAATGAAAAACTGTTTTTT.

With regard to this clonotype: A read error is possible here, since a much larger clone lies one base away. V gene TRBV12-3 or TRBV12-4 combines with J gene TRBJ1-2; D remains unclear. This CDR3 spans 13 amino acids. The CDR3 sequence: CASSPGSLLGYAF. DNA of the CDR3: TGTGCCAGCAGTCCCGGCAGTCTACTAGGCTACGCCTTC.

This sequence joins TRBV15 and TRBJ1-1; D is possibly TRBD1 (5 bases). This CDR3 region has 16 residues. Germline values: CDR1 LNHNV, CDR2 YYDKDF (reference sequence). Trimming removed 3 bases at V and 0 bases at J, with 14 bases between. Here the CDR3 DNA reads TGTGCCACCAGCAGCGGGGCAGGACACATGAACACTGAAGCTTTCTTT. Encoded protein: CATSSGAGHMNTEAFF. Supplemented by reference TRBV15 and TRBJ1-1, the full variable domain reads DAMVIQNPRYQVTQFGKPVTLSCSQTLNHNVMYWYQQKSSQAPKLLFHYYDKDFNNEADTPDNFQSRRPNTSFCFLDIRSPGLGDTAMYLCATSSGAGHMNTEAFFGQGTRLTVV.